The source of this T cell receptor beta chain is a study of T cells after yellow fever vaccination. Whole-study findings and limits: Post-booster samples contained most primary-vaccination clones (roughly 96% CD4, roughly 88% CD8).

This clonotype was counted ten times or more. Its matching antigen is unknown. The V end was cut by 2 bases, the J end by 10 bases, with 7 bases between. Germline V gene data show CDR1 as SGHRS and CDR2 as YFSETQ. The CDR3 is made up of 12 amino acids. They built TCR cDNA with 5'RACE template switching, a step that put in a universal primer site and UMIs. TCRdb itself ran the 5' RACE reads through MiXCR, one entry per CDR3 protein. This sample has 250,000 or so distinct CDR3 sequences, with more than 3.5% found just once. The V and J genes are TRBV5-1 and TRBJ1-6, with D uncertain. The starting material was PBMCs, obtained 15 days after the yellow fever booster vaccination. The TCR was taken from a man aged 18-30 years who received the YFV17D yellow fever vaccine. The CDR3 reads CASSFPPSPLHF. CDR3 sequence (DNA): TGCGCCAGCAGCTTCCCTCCATCACCCCTCCACTTT.